The present T cell receptor beta chain was sequenced within a study of response to subunit inactivated influenza vaccine. V lost 1 base, J lost 3 bases, and 13 bases lay in between. This CDR3 is 15 amino acids long. Per the germline V gene, CDR1 is SGHTA and CDR2 is FQGNSA. MiXCR, run by TCRdb on the RT-PCR reads, gives a single entry per CDR3 protein. The table has 710,000 or so distinct CDR3 sequences, around 14% seen once. This clonotype was observed a few times. The source material was PBMCs from blood, sampled 11 to 12 days after vaccination. This clonotype originated in a man between 45 and 60 years old who received an inactivated influenza vaccine. V gene TRBV7-2 combines with J gene TRBJ2-7; D is perhaps TRBD2 (5 bases). This CDR3 reads CASSLVQPGNYEQYF. The DNA for the CDR3 is TGTGCCAGCAGCTTAGTGCAGCCCGGGAACTACGAGCAGTACTTC.